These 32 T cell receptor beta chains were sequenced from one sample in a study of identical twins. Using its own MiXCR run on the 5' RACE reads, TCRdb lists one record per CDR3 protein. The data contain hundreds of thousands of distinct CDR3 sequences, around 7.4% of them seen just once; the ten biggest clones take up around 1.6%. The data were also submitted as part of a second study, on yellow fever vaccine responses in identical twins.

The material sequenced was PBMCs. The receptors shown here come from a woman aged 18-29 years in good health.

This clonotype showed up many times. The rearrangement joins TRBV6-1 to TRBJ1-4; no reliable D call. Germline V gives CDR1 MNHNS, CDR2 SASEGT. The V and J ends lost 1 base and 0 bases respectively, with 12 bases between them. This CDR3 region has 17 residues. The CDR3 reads CASSEGKILATNEKLFF. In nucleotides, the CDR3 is TGTGCCAGCAGTGAAGGGAAGATTTTAGCAACTAATGAAAAACTGTTTTTT.

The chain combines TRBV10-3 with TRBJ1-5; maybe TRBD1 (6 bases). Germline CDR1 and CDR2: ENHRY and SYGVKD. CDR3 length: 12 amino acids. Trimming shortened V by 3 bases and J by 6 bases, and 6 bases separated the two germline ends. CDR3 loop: CAISDRGQPQHF. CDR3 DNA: TGTGCCATCAGTGACAGGGGTCAGCCCCAGCATTTT.

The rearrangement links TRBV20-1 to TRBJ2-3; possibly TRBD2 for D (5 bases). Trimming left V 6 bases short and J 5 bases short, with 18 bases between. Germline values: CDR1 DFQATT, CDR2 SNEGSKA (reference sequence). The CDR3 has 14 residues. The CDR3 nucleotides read TGCAGTGCGGGAGCGGTCACCCGTGGAGATACGCAGTATTTT. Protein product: CSAGAVTRGDTQYF.

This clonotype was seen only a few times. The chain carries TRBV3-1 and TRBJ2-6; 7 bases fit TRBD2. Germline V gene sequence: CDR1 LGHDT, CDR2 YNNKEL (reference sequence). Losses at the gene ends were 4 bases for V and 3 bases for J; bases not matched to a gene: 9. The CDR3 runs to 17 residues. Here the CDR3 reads CASSPWTRRGGANVLTF. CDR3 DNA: TGTGCCAGCAGCCCATGGACTAGACGGGGTGGGGCCAACGTCCTGACTTTC.

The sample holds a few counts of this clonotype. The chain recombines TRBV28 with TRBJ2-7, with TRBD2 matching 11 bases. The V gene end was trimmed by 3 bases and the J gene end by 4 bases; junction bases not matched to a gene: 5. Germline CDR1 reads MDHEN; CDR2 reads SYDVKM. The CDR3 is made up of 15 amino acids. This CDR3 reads CASSLGLADQYEQYF. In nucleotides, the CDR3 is TGTGCCAGCAGTTTGGGACTAGCGGATCAGTACGAGCAGTACTTC.

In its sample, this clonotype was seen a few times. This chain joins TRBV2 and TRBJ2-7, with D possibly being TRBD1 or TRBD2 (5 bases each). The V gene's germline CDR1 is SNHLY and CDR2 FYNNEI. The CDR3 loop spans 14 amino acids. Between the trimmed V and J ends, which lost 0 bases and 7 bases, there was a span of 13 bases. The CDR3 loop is CASSEATTRGEQYF. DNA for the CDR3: TGTGCCAGCAGTGAAGCGACCACTAGGGGTGAGCAGTACTTC.

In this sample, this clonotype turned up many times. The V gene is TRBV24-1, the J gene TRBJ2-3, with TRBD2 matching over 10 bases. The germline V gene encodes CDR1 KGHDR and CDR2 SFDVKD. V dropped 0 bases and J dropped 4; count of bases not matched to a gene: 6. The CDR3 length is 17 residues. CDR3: CATSDLPSGRSSDTQYF. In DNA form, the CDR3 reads TGTGCCACCAGTGATTTGCCTAGCGGGAGATCGTCAGATACGCAGTATTTT.

The CDR3, as DNA: TGTGCCAGCAGCCCCGCCACCCCGGGACTAGCGGGAGGCACAGATACGCAGTATTTT. The encoded protein is CASSPATPGLAGGTDTQYF. This chain uses TRBV3-1 with TRBJ2-3; 14 positions match TRBD2. CDR3 length: 19 amino acids. Germline V gives CDR1 LGHDT, CDR2 YNNKEL (reference sequence). With 4 bases clipped from V and 1 base from J, the junction kept 10 bases outside the gene matches.

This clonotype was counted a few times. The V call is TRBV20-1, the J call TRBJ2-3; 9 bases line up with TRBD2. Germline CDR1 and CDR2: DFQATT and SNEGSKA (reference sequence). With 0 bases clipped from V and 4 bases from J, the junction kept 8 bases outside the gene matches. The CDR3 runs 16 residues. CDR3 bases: TGCAGTGCTAGAGATATAGGGCGGGGGGGGGCAGATACGCAGTATTTT. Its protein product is CSARDIGRGGADTQYF.

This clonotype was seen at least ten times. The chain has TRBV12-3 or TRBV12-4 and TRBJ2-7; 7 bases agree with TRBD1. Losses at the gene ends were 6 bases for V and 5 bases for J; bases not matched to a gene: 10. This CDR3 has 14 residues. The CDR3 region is CASRPLGQFNEQYF. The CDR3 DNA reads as TGTGCCAGCAGACCTCTGGGACAGTTTAACGAGCAGTACTTC.

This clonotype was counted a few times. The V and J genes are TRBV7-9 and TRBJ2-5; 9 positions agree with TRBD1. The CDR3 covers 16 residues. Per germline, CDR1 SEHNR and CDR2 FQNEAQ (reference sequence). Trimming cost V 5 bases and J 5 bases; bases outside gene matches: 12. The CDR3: CASSTTDRGRVETQYF. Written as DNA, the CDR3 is TGTGCCAGCAGCACTACGGACAGGGGTAGAGTGGAGACCCAGTACTTC. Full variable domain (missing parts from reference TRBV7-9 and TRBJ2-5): DTGVSQNPRHKITKRGQNVTFRCDPISEHNRLYWYRQTLGQGPEFLTYFQNEAQLEKSRLLSDRFSAERPKGSFSTLEIQRTEQGDSAMYLCASSTTDRGRVETQYFGPGTRLLVL.

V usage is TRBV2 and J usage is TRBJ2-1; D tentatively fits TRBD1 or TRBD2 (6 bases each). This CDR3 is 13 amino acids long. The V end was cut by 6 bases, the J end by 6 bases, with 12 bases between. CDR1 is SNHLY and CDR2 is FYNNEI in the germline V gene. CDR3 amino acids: CASRWGAGNEQFF. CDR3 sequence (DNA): TGTGCCAGCAGATGGGGGGCGGGCAATGAGCAGTTCTTC.

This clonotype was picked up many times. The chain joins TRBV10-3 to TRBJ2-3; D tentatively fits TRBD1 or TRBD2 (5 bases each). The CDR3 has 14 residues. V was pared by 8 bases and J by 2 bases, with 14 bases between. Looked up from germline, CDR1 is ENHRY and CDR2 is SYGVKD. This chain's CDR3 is CAIRRAGATDTQYF. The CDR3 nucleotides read TGTGCCATCCGGCGGGCTGGGGCCACAGATACGCAGTATTTT.

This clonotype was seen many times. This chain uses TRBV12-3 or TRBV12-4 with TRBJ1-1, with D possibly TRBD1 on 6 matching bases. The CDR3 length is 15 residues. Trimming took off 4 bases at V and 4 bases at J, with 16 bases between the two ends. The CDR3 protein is CASSSQQGGGTEAFF. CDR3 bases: TGTGCCAGCAGTTCCCAACAGGGTGGCGGCACTGAAGCTTTCTTT.

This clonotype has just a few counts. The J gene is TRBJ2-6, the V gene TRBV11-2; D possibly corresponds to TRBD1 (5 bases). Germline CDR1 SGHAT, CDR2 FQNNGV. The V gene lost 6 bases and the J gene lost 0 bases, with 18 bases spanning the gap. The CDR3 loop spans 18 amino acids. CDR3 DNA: TGTGCCAGCAGGAAACCGGGCAGGGCAACCTCTGGGGCCAACGTCCTGACTTTC. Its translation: CASRKPGRATSGANVLTF.

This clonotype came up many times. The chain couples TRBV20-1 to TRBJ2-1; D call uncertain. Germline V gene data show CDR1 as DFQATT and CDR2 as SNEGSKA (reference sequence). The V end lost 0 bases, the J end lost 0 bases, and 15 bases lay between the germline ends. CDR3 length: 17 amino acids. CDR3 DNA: TGCAGTGCTAGAGATCCCCGCTCGGCCAGCTCCTACAATGAGCAGTTCTTC. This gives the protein CSARDPRSASSYNEQFF.

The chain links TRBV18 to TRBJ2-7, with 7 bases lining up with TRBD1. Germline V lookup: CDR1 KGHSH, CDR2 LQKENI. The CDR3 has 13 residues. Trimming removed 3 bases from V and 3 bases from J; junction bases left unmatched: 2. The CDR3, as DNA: TGTGCCAGCTCACCTAACAGGGGCTACGAGCAGTACTTC. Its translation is CASSPNRGYEQYF.

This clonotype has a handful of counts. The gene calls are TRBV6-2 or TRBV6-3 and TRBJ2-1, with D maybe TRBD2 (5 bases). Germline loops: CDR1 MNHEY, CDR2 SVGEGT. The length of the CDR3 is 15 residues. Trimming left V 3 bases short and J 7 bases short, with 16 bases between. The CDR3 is CASSYNGNPGNEQFF. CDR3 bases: TGTGCCAGCAGTTATAACGGGAACCCCGGGAATGAGCAGTTCTTC.

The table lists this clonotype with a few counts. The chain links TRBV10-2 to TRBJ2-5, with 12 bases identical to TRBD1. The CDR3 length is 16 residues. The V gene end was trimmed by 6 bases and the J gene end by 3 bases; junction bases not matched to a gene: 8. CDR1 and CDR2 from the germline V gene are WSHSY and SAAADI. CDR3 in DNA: TGCGCCAGCAGCGCCGGGACAGGGGGCCGTAAAGAGACCCAGTACTTC. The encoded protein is CASSAGTGGRKETQYF.

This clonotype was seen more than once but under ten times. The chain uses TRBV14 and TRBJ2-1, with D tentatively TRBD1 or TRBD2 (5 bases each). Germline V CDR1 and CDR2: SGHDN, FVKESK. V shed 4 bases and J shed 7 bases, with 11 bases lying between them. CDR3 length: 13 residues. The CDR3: CASSRGEENEQFF. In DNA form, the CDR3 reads TGTGCCAGCAGCCGAGGGGAAGAGAATGAGCAGTTCTTC. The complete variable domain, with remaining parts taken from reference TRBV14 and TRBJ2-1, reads EAGVTQFPSHSVIEKGQTVTLRCDPISGHDNLYWYRRVMGKEIKFLLHFVKESKQDESGMPNNRFLAERTGGTYSTLKVQPAELEDSGVYFCASSRGEENEQFFGPGTRLTVL.

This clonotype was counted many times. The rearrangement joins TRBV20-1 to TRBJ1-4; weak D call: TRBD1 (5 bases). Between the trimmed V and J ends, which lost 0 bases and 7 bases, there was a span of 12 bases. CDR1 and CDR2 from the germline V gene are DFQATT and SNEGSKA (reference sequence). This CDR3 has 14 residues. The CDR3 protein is CSARDSRGGEKLFF. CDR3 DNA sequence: TGCAGTGCTAGAGATTCGAGGGGAGGTGAAAAACTGTTTTTT.

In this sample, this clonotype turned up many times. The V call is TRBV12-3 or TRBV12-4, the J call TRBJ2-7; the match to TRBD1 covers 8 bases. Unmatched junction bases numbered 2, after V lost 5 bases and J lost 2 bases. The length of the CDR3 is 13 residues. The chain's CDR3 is CASSPGGPYEQYV. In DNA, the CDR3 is TGTGCCAGCAGTCCAGGGGGCCCCTACGAGCAGTACGTC.

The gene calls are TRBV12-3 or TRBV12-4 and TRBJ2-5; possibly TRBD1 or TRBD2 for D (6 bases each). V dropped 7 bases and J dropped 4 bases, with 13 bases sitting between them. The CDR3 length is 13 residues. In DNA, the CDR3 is TGTGCCAGCAACCACCGGGGGCGAGAGACCCAGTACTTC. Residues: CASNHRGRETQYF.

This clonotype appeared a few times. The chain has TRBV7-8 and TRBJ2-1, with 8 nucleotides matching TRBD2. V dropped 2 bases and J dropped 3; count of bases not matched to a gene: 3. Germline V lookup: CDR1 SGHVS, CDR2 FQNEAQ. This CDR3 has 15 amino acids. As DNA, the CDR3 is TGTGCCAGCAGCTTAAGCGGGAGCGACTACAATGAGCAGTTCTTC. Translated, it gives CASSLSGSDYNEQFF.

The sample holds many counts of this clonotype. DNA for the CDR3: TGTGCCAGCAGTTACAGACTAGCGGGGGACTACGAGCAGTACTTC. It encodes CASSYRLAGDYEQYF. The genes are TRBV12-3 or TRBV12-4 and TRBJ2-7; 12 bases align to TRBD2. V shed 4 bases, J shed 3 bases, and the junction held 4 bases outside the gene matches. CDR3 length: 15 amino acids.

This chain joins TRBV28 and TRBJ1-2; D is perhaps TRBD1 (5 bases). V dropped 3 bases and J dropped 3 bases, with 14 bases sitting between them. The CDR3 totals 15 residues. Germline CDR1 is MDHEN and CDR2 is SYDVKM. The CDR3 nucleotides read TGTGCCAGCAGTTTGGTTGGGGGAGTTGACTATGGCTACACCTTC. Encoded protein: CASSLVGGVDYGYTF.

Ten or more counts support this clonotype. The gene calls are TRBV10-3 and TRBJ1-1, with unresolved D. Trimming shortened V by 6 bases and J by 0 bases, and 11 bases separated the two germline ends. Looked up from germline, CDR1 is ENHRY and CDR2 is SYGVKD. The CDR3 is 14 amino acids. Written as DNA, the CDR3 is TGTGCCATCAGGGACCGACAAATGAACACTGAAGCTTTCTTT. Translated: CAIRDRQMNTEAFF.

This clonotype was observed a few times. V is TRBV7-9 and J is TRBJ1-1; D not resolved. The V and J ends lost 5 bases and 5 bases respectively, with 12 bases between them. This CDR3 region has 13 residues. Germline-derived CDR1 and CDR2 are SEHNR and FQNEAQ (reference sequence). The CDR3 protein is CASSTTLGTEAFF. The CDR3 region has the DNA TGTGCCAGCAGCACGACCCTAGGTACTGAAGCTTTCTTT.

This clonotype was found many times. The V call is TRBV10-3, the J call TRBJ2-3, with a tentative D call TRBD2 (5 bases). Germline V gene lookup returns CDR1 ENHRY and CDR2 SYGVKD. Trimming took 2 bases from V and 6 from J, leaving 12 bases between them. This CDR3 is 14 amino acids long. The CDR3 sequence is CAISEKGSGDTQYF. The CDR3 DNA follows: TGTGCCATCAGTGAGAAAGGGAGCGGCGATACGCAGTATTTT.

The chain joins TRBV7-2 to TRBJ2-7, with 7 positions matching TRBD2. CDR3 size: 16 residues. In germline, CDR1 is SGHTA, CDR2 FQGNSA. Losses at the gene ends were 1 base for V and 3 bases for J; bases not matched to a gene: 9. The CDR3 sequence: CASSLVGAGRVYEQYF. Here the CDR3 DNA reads TGTGCCAGCAGCTTAGTTGGCGCAGGGAGGGTCTACGAGCAGTACTTC.

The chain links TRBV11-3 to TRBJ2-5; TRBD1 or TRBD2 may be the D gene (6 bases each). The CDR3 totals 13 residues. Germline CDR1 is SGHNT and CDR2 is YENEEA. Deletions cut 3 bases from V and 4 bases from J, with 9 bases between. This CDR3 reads CASSFEGGETQYF. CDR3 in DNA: TGTGCCAGCAGCTTTGAGGGGGGAGAGACCCAGTACTTC.

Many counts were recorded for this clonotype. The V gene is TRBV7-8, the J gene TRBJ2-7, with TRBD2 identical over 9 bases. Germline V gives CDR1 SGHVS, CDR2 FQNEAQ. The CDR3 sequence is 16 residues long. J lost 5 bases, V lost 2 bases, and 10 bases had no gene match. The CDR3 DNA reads TGTGCCAGCAGCTTAAGACGTAGCGGGAGTACAGACGAGCAGTACTTC. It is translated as CASSLRRSGSTDEQYF.